This TCR beta chain was sequenced in a study of shared T cell receptors in the human thymus. The protocol was immunoSEQ multiplex PCR, while the TCRdb copy is restricted to in-frame clones and leaves out a portion. Here the sample spans about 730,000 clones, approximately 85% being singletons. Trimming removed 0 bases from V and 8 bases from J, with 11 bases in between. The CDR3 length is 15 residues. Germline CDR1 reads MNHEY; CDR2 reads SMNVEV (reference sequence). These records were also assigned to another study, of human thymus T cells. As that study records: Infants, healthy and Finnish, who were having corrective surgery for congenital heart defects served as donors. The source of the thymus tissue was resections taken during corrective heart surgery. Thymic and blood repertoires appeared to display a bias in their usage of V and J genes.

The gene calls are TRBV27 and TRBJ1-6, with unresolved D. Specimen: thymocytes. The receptor comes from a girl less than two years old with a congenital heart defect. CDR3 sequence reads: CASSLSAESYSPLHF. The CDR3 nucleotides read TGTGCCAGCAGTTTATCGGCCGAAAGTTATTCACCCCTCCACTTT.